The 10 T cell receptor beta chains reported below all come from one sample, sequenced in a study of blood T cell repertoires in COVID-19. Profiled with immunoSEQ multiplex PCR; TCRdb holds only in-frame clones, not every one. Among around 270,000 clones listed, about 89% were seen once. Sample: peripheral blood. The origin of the receptors is a man aged 40-49 years with acute or convalescent COVID-19.

V usage is TRBV3-1 (or the pseudogene TRBV3-2) and J usage is TRBJ2-2; 8 bases map to TRBD1. Germline CDR1 is LGHDT and CDR2 is YNNKEL (reference sequence). Losses at the gene ends were 1 base for V and 1 base for J; bases not matched to a gene: 5. This CDR3 is built from 17 residues. The CDR3: CASSQGVRGRNTGELFF. DNA for the CDR3: TGTGCCAGCAGCCAAGGCGTCAGGGGGCGGAACACCGGGGAGCTGTTTTTT.

The J gene is TRBJ1-1, the V gene TRBV10-1; D uncertain. V lost 5 bases and J lost 7, with 11 bases in between. The germline V gene has CDR1 WNHNN and CDR2 SYGVQD (reference sequence). This CDR3 region has 12 residues. The CDR3 reads CASSRTTSEAFF. CDR3 coding DNA: TGCGCCAGCAGTCGGACTACCAGTGAAGCTTTCTTT.

The chain has TRBV5-4 and TRBJ1-1; 7 nucleotides agree with TRBD1. CDR3 length: 15 amino acids. With V trimmed by 3 bases and J by 0 bases, 5 bases remained unmatched. Germline CDR1 and CDR2: SGHNT and YYREEE (reference sequence). In DNA, the CDR3 is TGTGCCAGCAGCTCAGGGACAGTTATGAACACTGAAGCTTTCTTT. Its translation is CASSSGTVMNTEAFF.

This clone was seen just once. The chain combines TRBV5-1 with TRBJ2-3; D perhaps matches TRBD2 (6 bases). Trimming stripped 4 bases from V and 3 bases from J, with 12 bases between. Germline values: CDR1 SGHRS, CDR2 YFSETQ. The CDR3 totals 14 residues. DNA of the CDR3: TGCGCCAGCAGCCGGGGGAGTGGAACAGATACGCAGTATTTT. This translates into CASSRGSGTDTQYF. Complete variable domain (other parts from reference TRBV5-1 and TRBJ2-3): KAGVTQTPRYLIKTRGQQVTLSCSPISGHRSVSWYQQTPGQGLQFLFEYFSETQRNKGNFPGRFSGRQFSNSRSEMNVSTLELGDSALYLCASSRGSGTDTQYFGPGTRLTVL.

This chain connects TRBV19 to TRBJ2-7; 11 bases match TRBD1. This CDR3 region has 14 residues. Trimming cost V 6 bases and J 4 bases; bases outside gene matches: 5. In germline, CDR1 is LNHDA, CDR2 SQIVND (reference sequence). In nucleotides, the CDR3 is TGTGCCAGTAGCCCCGGGACAGGGGGATACGAGCAGTACTTC. This encodes CASSPGTGGYEQYF.

This chain links TRBV4-1 with TRBJ1-2; D is uncertain. CDR3 length equals 14 residues. The V gene's germline CDR1 is MGHRA and CDR2 YSYEKL. Trimming stripped 0 bases from V and 5 bases from J, with 10 bases between. The CDR3 loop is CASSQDEEAYGYTF. DNA of the CDR3: TGCGCCAGCAGCCAAGATGAGGAAGCGTATGGCTACACCTTC.

The V and J genes are TRBV7-2 and TRBJ2-3; 12 bases map to TRBD2. Germline CDR1 and CDR2: SGHTA and FQGNSA. This CDR3 region has 16 residues. Trimming at V came to 1 base and at J to 6 bases, leaving 5 bases not matched to a gene. CDR3 sequence (DNA): TGTGCCAGCAGCTTAGGGACTAGCGGGGAGGGGGATACGCAGTATTTT. It translates to CASSLGTSGEGDTQYF.

This clone was seen once. This chain joins TRBV2 and TRBJ1-5; 8 bases map to TRBD1. Germline values: CDR1 SNHLY, CDR2 FYNNEI. CDR3 size: 12 residues. J lost 9 bases, V lost 6 bases, and 4 bases had no gene match. CDR3 amino acids: CASRPGGRPQHF. CDR3 in DNA: TGTGCCAGCAGGCCAGGGGGCCGGCCCCAGCATTTT.

The chain employs TRBV28 and TRBJ1-2, with D possibly matching TRBD1 (5 bases). This CDR3 has 16 residues. Germline V gene sequence: CDR1 MDHEN, CDR2 SYDVKM. The V end lost 0 bases, the J end lost 4 bases, and 15 bases lay between the germline ends. DNA of the CDR3: TGTGCCAGCAGTTTATGGGACGCGGGGGGAGCCTATGGCTACACCTTC. Translation: CASSLWDAGGAYGYTF.

The chain combines TRBV6-1 with TRBJ1-2, with 7 bases aligning to TRBD1. This CDR3 is built from 16 residues. Germline values: CDR1 MNHNS, CDR2 SASEGT. Trimming cost V 2 bases and J 5 bases; bases outside gene matches: 11. CDR3 DNA sequence: TGTGCCAGCAGTGAACCCCATTCAGACAGGGTGTATGGCTACACCTTC. Translating gives CASSEPHSDRVYGYTF.